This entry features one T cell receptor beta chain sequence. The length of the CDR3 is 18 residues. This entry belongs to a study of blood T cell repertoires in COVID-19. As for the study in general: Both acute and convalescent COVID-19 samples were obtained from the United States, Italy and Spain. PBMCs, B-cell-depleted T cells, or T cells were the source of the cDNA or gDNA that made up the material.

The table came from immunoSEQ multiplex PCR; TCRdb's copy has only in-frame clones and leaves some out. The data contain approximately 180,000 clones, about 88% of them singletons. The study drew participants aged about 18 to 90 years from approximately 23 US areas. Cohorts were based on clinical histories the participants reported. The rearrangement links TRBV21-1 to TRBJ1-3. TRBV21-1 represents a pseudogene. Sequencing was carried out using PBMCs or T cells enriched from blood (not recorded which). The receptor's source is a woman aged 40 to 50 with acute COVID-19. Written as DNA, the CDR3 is TGTGCCAGCAGCCCATGCGGGAGACAGGAAAGCTCTGGAAACACCATATATTTT. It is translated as CASSPCGRQESSGNTIYF.